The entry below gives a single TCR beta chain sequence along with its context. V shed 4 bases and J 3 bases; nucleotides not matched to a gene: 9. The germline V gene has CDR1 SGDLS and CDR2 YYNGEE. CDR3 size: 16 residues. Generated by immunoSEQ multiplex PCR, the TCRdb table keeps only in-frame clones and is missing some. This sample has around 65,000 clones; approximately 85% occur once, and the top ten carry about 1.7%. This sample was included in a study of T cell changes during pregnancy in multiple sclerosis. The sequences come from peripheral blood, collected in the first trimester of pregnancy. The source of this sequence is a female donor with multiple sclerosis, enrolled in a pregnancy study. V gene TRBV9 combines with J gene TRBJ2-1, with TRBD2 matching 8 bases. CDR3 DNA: TGTGCCAGCAGCACACCGAGCGGGAGAGGCTACAATGAGCAGTTCTTC. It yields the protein CASSTPSGRGYNEQFF.